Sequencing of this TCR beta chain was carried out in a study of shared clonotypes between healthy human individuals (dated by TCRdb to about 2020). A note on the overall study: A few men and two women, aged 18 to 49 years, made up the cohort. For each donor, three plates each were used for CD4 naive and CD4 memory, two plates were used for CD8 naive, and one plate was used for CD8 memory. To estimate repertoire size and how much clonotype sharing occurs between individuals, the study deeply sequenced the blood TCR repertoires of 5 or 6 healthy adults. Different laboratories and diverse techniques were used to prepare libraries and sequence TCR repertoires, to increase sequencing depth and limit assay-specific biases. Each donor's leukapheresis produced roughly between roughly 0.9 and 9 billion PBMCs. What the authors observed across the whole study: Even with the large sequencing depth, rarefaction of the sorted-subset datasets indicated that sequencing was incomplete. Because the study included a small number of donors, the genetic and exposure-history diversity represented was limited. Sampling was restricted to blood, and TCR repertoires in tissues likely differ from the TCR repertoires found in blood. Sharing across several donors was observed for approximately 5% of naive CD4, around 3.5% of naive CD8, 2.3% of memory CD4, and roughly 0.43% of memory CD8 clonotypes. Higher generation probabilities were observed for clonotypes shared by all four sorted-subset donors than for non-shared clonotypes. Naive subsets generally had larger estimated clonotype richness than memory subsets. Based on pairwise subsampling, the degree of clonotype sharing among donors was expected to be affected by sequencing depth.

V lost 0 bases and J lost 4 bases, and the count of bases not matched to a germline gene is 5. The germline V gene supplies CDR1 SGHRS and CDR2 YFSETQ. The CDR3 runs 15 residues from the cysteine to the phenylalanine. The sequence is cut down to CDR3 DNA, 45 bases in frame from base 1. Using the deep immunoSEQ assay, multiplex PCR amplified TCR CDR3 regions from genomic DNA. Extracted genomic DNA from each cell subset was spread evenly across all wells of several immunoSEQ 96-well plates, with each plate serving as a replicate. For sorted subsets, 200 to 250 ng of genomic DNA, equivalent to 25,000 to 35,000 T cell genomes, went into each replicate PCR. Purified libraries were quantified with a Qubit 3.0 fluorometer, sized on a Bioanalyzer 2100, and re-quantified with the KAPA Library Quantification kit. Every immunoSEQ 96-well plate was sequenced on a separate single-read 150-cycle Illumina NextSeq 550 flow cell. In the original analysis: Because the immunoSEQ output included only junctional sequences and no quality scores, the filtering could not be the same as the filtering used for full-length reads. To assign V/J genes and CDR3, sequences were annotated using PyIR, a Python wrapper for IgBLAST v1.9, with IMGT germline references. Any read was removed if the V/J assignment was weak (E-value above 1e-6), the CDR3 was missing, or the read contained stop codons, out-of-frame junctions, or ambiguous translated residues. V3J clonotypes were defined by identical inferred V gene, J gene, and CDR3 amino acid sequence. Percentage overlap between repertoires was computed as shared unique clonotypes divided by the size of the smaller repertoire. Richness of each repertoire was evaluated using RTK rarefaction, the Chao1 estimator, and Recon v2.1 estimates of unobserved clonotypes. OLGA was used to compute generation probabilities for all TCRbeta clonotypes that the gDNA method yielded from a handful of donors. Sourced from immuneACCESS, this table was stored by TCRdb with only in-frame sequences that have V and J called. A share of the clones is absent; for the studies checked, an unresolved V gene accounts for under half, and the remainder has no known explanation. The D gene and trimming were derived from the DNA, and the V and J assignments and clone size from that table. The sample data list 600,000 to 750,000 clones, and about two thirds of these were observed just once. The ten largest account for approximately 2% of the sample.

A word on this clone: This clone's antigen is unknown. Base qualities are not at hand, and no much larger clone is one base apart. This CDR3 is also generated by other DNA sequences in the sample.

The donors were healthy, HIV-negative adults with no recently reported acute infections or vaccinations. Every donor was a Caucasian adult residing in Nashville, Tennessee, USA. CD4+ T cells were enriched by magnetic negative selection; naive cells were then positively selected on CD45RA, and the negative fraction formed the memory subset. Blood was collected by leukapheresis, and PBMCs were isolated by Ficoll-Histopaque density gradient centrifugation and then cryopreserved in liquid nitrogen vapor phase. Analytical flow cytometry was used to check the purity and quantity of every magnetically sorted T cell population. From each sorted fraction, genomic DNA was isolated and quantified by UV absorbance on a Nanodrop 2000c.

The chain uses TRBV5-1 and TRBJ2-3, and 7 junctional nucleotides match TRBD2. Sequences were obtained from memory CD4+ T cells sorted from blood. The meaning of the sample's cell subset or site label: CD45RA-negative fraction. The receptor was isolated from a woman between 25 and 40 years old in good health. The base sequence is TGCGCCAGCAGCTTGGAGGGGAGGGAAGCAGATACGCAGTATTTT. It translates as CASSLEGREADTQYF.